This TCR beta chain was recorded in a study of CD4 T cells in relation to SARS-CoV-2 and coronaviruses. Method: immunoSEQ multiplex PCR; TCRdb's copy keeps in-frame clones and lacks some. Among about 22,000 clones listed, just over 65% were seen once. This clone has just a few counts. The antigen remains undetermined. Study conclusions and caveats: The cross-reactivity analysis covered only spike protein, not other viral proteins.

V dropped 7 bases and J dropped 4 bases, with 16 bases sitting between them. CDR1 and CDR2 from the germline V gene are MNHEY and SVGAGI. CDR3 length equals 15 residues. The unexposed donors gave CD4+ T cells in about 2011-2019, prior to COVID-19. Isolation of CD4+ T cells took place after nine to ten days in culture. Testing used SARS-CoV-2 S/N and four cold-coronavirus spikes on unexposed-donor CD4+ T cells, cells permitting. This TCR derives from a human donor in good health. Sequenced material: CD4+ T cells from PBMCs, cultured in vitro. The chain combines TRBV6-5 with TRBJ2-2, with no clear D. The CDR3 reads CASKDGTKGTGELFF. CDR3 coding DNA: TGTGCCAGCAAAGACGGTACCAAGGGCACCGGGGAGCTGTTTTTT.